These 22 T cell receptor beta chains originate from one sample sequenced in a study of control samples from healthy donors and cancer patients. Method: immunoSEQ multiplex PCR; TCRdb's copy keeps in-frame clones and lacks some. The sample shows 90,000 to 100,000 clones, around three quarters of them seen only once. Sequencing input: blood. The receptors here all came from a woman aged 25 to 39 in good health.

The chain couples TRBV6-2 or TRBV6-3 to TRBJ2-3; no reliable D call. The CDR3 loop spans 12 amino acids. CDR1 is MNHEY and CDR2 is SVGEGT in the germline V gene. V lost 0 bases, J lost 5 bases, and 3 bases lay in between. The CDR3 region is CASSYSGDTQYF. For the CDR3, the DNA is TGTGCCAGCAGTTACTCGGGAGATACGCAGTATTTT.

The chain employs TRBV6-6 and TRBJ1-6; 8 bases agree with TRBD1. With V trimmed by 5 bases and J by 10 bases, 16 bases remained unmatched. The CDR3 sequence is 17 residues long. From germline, CDR1 is MNHNY and CDR2 SVGAGI (reference sequence). The CDR3: CASSPPLPGTGSSPLHF. CDR3 DNA sequence: TGTGCCAGCAGTCCTCCTTTACCCGGGACAGGTTCCTCACCCCTCCACTTT.

CDR3 sequence: CASSIGTGFSYGYTF. The CDR3 DNA is TGTGCCAGCAGCATCGGGACAGGCTTCTCCTATGGCTACACCTTC. This chain links TRBV7-2 with TRBJ1-2, with TRBD1 identical over 8 bases. The CDR3 extends over 15 amino acids. Trimming removed 5 bases from V and 4 bases from J; junction bases left unmatched: 9. From germline, CDR1 is SGHTA and CDR2 FQGNSA. The full variable domain, in which reference TRBV7-2 and TRBJ1-2 provide the parts outside the CDR3, is GAGVSQSPSNKVTEKGKDVELRCDPISGHTALYWYRQSLGQGLEFLIYFQGNSAPDKSGLPSDRFSAERTGGSVSTLTIQRTQQEDSAVYLCASSIGTGFSYGYTFGSGTRLTVV.

This clone was detected only once. The rearrangement joins TRBV3-1 (or the pseudogene TRBV3-2) to TRBJ2-3; TRBD1 is a possible D gene (6 bases). The CDR3 sequence is 14 residues long. V was shortened by 5 bases and J by 2 bases, with 11 bases between the two germline ends. CDR1 is LGHDT and CDR2 is YNNKEL in the germline V gene (reference sequence). In DNA, the CDR3 is TGTGCCAGCAGCTTACAGGGTTACACAGATACGCAGTATTTT. The encoded protein is CASSLQGYTDTQYF.

The chain links TRBV5-1 to TRBJ1-1; possible D gene TRBD1, 6 bases. Germline lookup yields CDR1 SGHRS and CDR2 YFSETQ. V lost 4 bases, J lost 7 bases, and 20 bases lay in between. The CDR3 contains 15 residues. The chain's CDR3 is CASSPIPDSFLEAFF. For the CDR3, the DNA is TGCGCCAGCAGCCCAATTCCGGACAGTTTTCTTGAAGCTTTCTTT.

V and J are TRBV2 and TRBJ2-3; 8 nucleotides line up with TRBD2. Germline values: CDR1 SNHLY, CDR2 FYNNEI. V trimming: 7 bases; J trimming: 2 bases; junction bases outside the gene matches: 14. This CDR3 region has 17 residues. Written as DNA, the CDR3 is TGTGCCAGCAAACTCGTTCGTGCGGGAGGCCCCACAGATACGCAGTATTTT. Its protein product is CASKLVRAGGPTDTQYF.

CDR3 nucleotide sequence: TGCAGCGTTGTAAGTTCCGGACCCCGCACAGATACGCAGTATTTT. Its translation is CSVVSSGPRTDTQYF. The chain combines TRBV29-1 with TRBJ2-3; D gene ambiguous. The CDR3 runs 15 residues. Trimming stripped 4 bases from V and 1 base from J, with 15 bases between. The germline gives CDR1 SQVTM, CDR2 ANQGSEA.

The J gene is TRBJ2-3, the V gene TRBV14; 10 positions match TRBD2. Germline V gene data show CDR1 as SGHDN and CDR2 as FVKESK. V shed 0 bases and J 2 bases; nucleotides not matched to a gene: 2. The CDR3 covers 16 residues. The CDR3 nucleotides read TGTGCCAGCAGCCAAGAACTAGCGGGGCACACAGATACGCAGTATTTT. It is translated as CASSQELAGHTDTQYF.

The CDR3, as DNA: TGTGCCTGGAGTGTAGGGGGGAACACTGAAGCTTTCTTT. Translated, it gives CAWSVGGNTEAFF. V is TRBV30 and J is TRBJ1-1, with D maybe TRBD1 (6 bases). The CDR3 consists of 13 residues. Germline V gene sequence: CDR1 GTSNPN, CDR2 SVGIG (reference sequence). Deletions cut 0 bases from V and 1 base from J, with 6 bases between.

This clone occurred once. This chain joins TRBV7-2 and TRBJ1-4; tentatively, D is TRBD1 (5 bases). This CDR3 is built from 17 residues. Germline CDR1 SGHTA, CDR2 FQGNSA. V gave up 5 bases and J gave up 2 bases, with 18 bases separating them. CDR3 in amino acids: CASSPKGAGRTNEKLFF. The CDR3 DNA follows: TGTGCCAGCAGCCCCAAAGGGGCGGGACGGACTAATGAAAAACTGTTTTTT.

The rearrangement links TRBV7-7 to TRBJ2-4; D not resolved. Germline CDR1 SSHAT, CDR2 FNYEAQ (reference sequence). The CDR3 spans 15 residues. V dropped 3 bases and J dropped 0 bases, with 9 bases sitting between them. DNA for the CDR3: TGTGCCAGCAGCTTGGGCCAGCTAGCCAAAAACATTCAGTACTTC. This gives the protein CASSLGQLAKNIQYF.

The chain links TRBV27 to TRBJ2-5; D call uncertain. CDR1 is MNHEY, CDR2 SMNVEV, per germline (reference sequence). V was cut by 5 bases and J by 4 bases, with 14 bases left in between. This CDR3 region has 14 residues. The CDR3 loop reads CASSLLGARETQYF. CDR3 nucleotide sequence: TGTGCCAGCAGTCTACTCGGAGCCCGAGAGACCCAGTACTTC.

The chain couples TRBV7-7 to TRBJ2-6; D possibly corresponds to TRBD2 (6 bases). Looked up from germline, CDR1 is SSHAT and CDR2 is FNYEAQ (reference sequence). This CDR3 comprises 19 residues. V was trimmed by 6 bases and J by 2 bases, leaving 23 bases between them. DNA of the CDR3: TGTGCCAGCAGGTTCCGGAGGGACTCCAAAAGGCCTGGGGCCAACGTCCTGACTTTC. This gives the protein CASRFRRDSKRPGANVLTF. Looking up the rest from reference TRBV7-7 and TRBJ2-6 gives the full variable domain: GAGVSQSPRYKVTKRGQDVTLRCDPISSHATLYWYQQALGQGPEFLTYFNYEAQPDKSGLPSDRFSAERPEGSISTLTIQRTEQRDSAMYRCASRFRRDSKRPGANVLTFGAGSRLTVL.

The chain employs TRBV7-2 and TRBJ1-1, with 7 bases that match TRBD1. CDR1 and CDR2 (germline): SGHTA, FQGNSA. The CDR3 totals 13 residues. With V trimmed by 1 base and J by 4 bases, 0 bases remained unmatched. CDR3 sequence reads: CASSLEGATEAFF. The CDR3 DNA reads TGTGCCAGCAGCTTAGAGGGGGCCACTGAAGCTTTCTTT.

V usage is TRBV5-1 and J usage is TRBJ2-3, with D maybe TRBD2 (6 bases). Germline assignment: CDR1 SGHRS and CDR2 YFSETQ. V lost 0 bases and J 0 bases, leaving 14 bases between the germline ends. The CDR3 runs to 17 residues. The CDR3 is CASSLEASRGSTDTQYF. DNA for the CDR3: TGCGCCAGCAGCTTGGAAGCTTCGCGGGGAAGCACAGATACGCAGTATTTT.

J is TRBJ2-1 and V is TRBV9; 9 bases line up with TRBD2. Trimming at V came to 3 bases and at J to 2 bases, leaving 3 bases not matched to a gene. The germline V gene encodes CDR1 SGDLS and CDR2 YYNGEE. The CDR3 sequence is 15 residues long. CDR3 in DNA: TGTGCCAGCAGCGGCGGGAGGGGTGCCTACAATGAGCAGTTCTTC. This gives the protein CASSGGRGAYNEQFF.

The genes are TRBV7-2 and TRBJ1-2; TRBD1 aligns across 8 bases. This CDR3 comprises 16 residues. Losses at the gene ends were 5 bases for V and 2 bases for J; bases not matched to a gene: 10. Germline assignment: CDR1 SGHTA and CDR2 FQGNSA. As DNA, the CDR3 is TGTGCCAGCAGCCCGGGAGGGACAGGTGCGAACTATGGCTACACCTTC. Translated: CASSPGGTGANYGYTF.

The chain joins TRBV18 to TRBJ1-1; no clear D gene. The CDR3 spans 14 residues. Trimming pared 5 bases from V and 4 bases from J, leaving 14 bases between. The germline V gene encodes CDR1 KGHSH and CDR2 LQKENI. CDR3 sequence (DNA): TGTGCCAGCTCAATGAAGACAAGTTCCACTGAAGCTTTCTTT. Translated, it gives CASSMKTSSTEAFF.

The gene calls are TRBV5-4 and TRBJ2-6, with D possibly TRBD1 on 5 matching bases. Germline CDR1 reads SGHNT; CDR2 reads YYREEE (reference sequence). Trimming pared 0 bases from V and 4 bases from J, leaving 14 bases between. The CDR3 has 17 residues. CDR3 region: CASSLAWAGRGANVLTF. In nucleotides, the CDR3 is TGTGCCAGCAGCTTGGCCTGGGCAGGGCGGGGGGCCAACGTCCTGACTTTC.

V gene TRBV4-3 combines with J gene TRBJ2-1; no definite D call. The CDR3 has 15 amino acids. The germline V and J ends were trimmed by 2 bases and 3 bases, with 11 bases remaining between them. The germline V gene encodes CDR1 LGHNA and CDR2 YSLEER. In DNA form, the CDR3 reads TGCGCCAGCAGCCAAACCCCGGACGGCTACAATGAGCAGTTCTTC. Residues: CASSQTPDGYNEQFF.

The chain is built from TRBV7-6 and TRBJ2-7; 13 nucleotides match TRBD2. V dropped 4 bases and J dropped 6; count of bases not matched to a gene: 12. The CDR3 is 17 amino acids. In germline, CDR1 is SGHVS, CDR2 FNYEAQ. The CDR3 sequence is CASSSGPLLAGGAEQYF. CDR3 in DNA: TGTGCCAGCAGCTCCGGGCCCCTACTAGCGGGGGGGGCCGAGCAGTACTTC.

V is TRBV10-1 and J is TRBJ2-1; D remains ambiguous. Per germline, CDR1 WNHNN and CDR2 SYGVQD (reference sequence). This CDR3 spans 16 amino acids. Between the trimmed V and J ends, which lost 4 bases and 0 bases, there was a span of 13 bases. The CDR3 region is CASSGVSRSSYNEQFF. The CDR3 DNA reads as TGCGCCAGCAGTGGCGTCAGTCGGAGCTCCTACAATGAGCAGTTCTTC.